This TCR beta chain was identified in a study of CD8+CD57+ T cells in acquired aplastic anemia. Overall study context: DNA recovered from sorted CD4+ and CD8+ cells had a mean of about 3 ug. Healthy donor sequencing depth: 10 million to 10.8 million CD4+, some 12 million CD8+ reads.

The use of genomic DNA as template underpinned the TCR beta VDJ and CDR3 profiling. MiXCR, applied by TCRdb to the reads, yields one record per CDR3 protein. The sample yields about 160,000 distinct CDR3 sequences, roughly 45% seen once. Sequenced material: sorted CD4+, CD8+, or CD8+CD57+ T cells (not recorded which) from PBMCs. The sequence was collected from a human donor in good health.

Written as DNA, the CDR3 is TGTGCCAGTAGTCCCACGACAGGGACTAATAATTCACCCCTCCACTTT. Translated, it gives CASSPTTGTNNSPLHF. This chain connects TRBV19 to TRBJ1-6; 7 nucleotides agree with TRBD1. The CDR3 runs to 16 residues. Germline-derived CDR1 and CDR2 are LNHDA and SQIVND (reference sequence). The junction had 9 bases not matched to a gene; V was cut back by 5 bases and J by 5 bases.